The clone carrying this TCR beta chain has a count of ten or more. Patients sequenced had flow cytometry evidence of CD8+CD57+ cell expansion. This entry comes from a study of CD8+CD57+ T cells in acquired aplastic anemia. The V gene's germline CDR1 is MNHNS and CDR2 SASEGT. The CDR3 totals 12 residues. V was clipped by 4 bases and J by 9 bases, with 11 bases between them. Genomic DNA acted as the template from which TCR beta VDJ combination and CDR3 sequence profiling were carried out. From the reads, TCRdb called clonotypes with MiXCR, one entry per CDR3 protein. The data contain hundreds of thousands of distinct CDR3 sequences, approximately 32% of them seen just once; the ten biggest clones take up under 0.95%.

Sequenced input: sorted CD4+, CD8+, or CD8+CD57+ T cells (not recorded which) from PBMCs. The source of this sequence is a human donor with aplastic anemia. The chain uses TRBV6-1 and TRBJ2-3, with D unclear. The CDR3 nucleotides are TGTGCCAGCAGTGGTGACCAGTCAACGCAGTATTTT. This gives the protein CASSGDQSTQYF.